This TCR beta chain was identified in a study of T cells in Graves' hyperthyroidism and ophthalmopathy. The V end was cut by 4 bases, the J end by 6 bases, with 16 bases between. Germline CDR1 is SGHVS and CDR2 is FNYEAQ. CDR3 length: 15 residues. Graves' hyperthyroidism qualified as stable when ophthalmopathy did not progress within 18 months. Any patient presenting with uncontrolled infection, other autoimmune disease, pregnancy or lactation was left out. Amplification yielded TCR beta CDR3 regions, with RNA transcripts as the source. HTBI primers were used for first-round RT-PCR of the TCR CDR3. In TCRdb, the multiplex PCR reads were re-called with MiXCR into one record per CDR3 protein. The sample shows roughly 710,000 distinct CDR3 sequences, roughly a third of them seen only once. Study-wide results and caveats: From stable hyperthyroidism, ophthalmopathy was set apart by a 13 V-J model. Ophthalmopathy, which appeared later, was predicted by the model a median 6.5 months before onset.

In this sample, this clonotype turned up many times. The antigen remains undetermined. The sequenced sample was blood. The receptor was isolated from a woman aged 40 to 55 with Graves' hyperthyroidism. The J gene is TRBJ1-5, the V gene TRBV7-6; D not certain. Here the CDR3 DNA reads TGTGCCAGCAGCTCATTGATGAAGGCGGGTCAGCCCCAGCATTTT. It is translated as CASSSLMKAGQPQHF.